One sample yielded the 17 T cell receptor beta chains listed below, sequenced in a study of blood T cell repertoires in COVID-19. Some clones are missing from TCRdb's copy, which holds only in-frame ones; the method was immunoSEQ multiplex PCR. The table lists about 280,000 clones, around 90% of them singletons. The sample comprised PBMCs or T cells enriched from blood (not recorded which). These receptors all stem from a man aged 35 to 55 who had been exposed to COVID-19.

The rearrangement joins TRBV29-1 to TRBJ1-2; possible D gene TRBD1, 6 bases. This CDR3 is 15 amino acids long. Germline CDR1 SQVTM, CDR2 ANQGSEA. Deletions cut 0 bases from V and 2 bases from J, with 13 bases between. CDR3 DNA sequence: TGCAGCGTTGAAGATCTCCAGGGGTCCAACTATGGCTACACCTTC. This encodes CSVEDLQGSNYGYTF.

J is TRBJ2-7 and V is TRBV30; 7 nucleotides line up with TRBD1. There are 14 residues in the CDR3. Trimming removed 2 bases from V and 0 bases from J; junction bases left unmatched: 4. The V gene's germline CDR1 is GTSNPN and CDR2 SVGIG (reference sequence). Here the CDR3 DNA reads TGTGCCTGGAGTTCGACAGGGAACTCCTACGAGCAGTACTTC. Its protein is CAWSSTGNSYEQYF.

This clone was recorded once. This chain links TRBV7-9 with TRBJ2-7; 8 bases align to TRBD1. The J segment lost 6 bases and the V segment lost 5 bases, leaving 6 bases of the junction unmatched. This CDR3 contains 13 residues. Looked up from germline, CDR1 is SEHNR and CDR2 is FQNEAQ (reference sequence). CDR3 nucleotides: TGTGCCAGCAGCCCTAGGACAGGGCCCGAGCAGTACTTC. Amino acid sequence: CASSPRTGPEQYF.

This clone has only one observation. The sample has other DNA sequences that encode this CDR3 too. The chain employs TRBV7-9 and TRBJ1-2; no firm D call. With 1 base removed from V and 2 bases from J, the gap between germline ends came to 5 bases. Germline V lookup: CDR1 SEHNR, CDR2 FQNEAQ (reference sequence). The CDR3 loop spans 13 amino acids. CDR3: CASSLGQNYGYTF. CDR3 sequence (DNA): TGTGCCAGCAGCTTAGGGCAGAACTATGGCTACACCTTC.

This clone was detected once. The V call is TRBV18, the J call TRBJ1-1; a weak D match, TRBD1 (5 bases). The CDR3 length is 17 residues. In germline, CDR1 is KGHSH, CDR2 LQKENI. Trimming took 3 bases from V and 4 from J, leaving 21 bases between them. This CDR3 reads CASSPNTGGGSFTEAFF. In nucleotides, the CDR3 is TGTGCCAGCTCACCGAATACGGGGGGGGGATCTTTCACTGAAGCTTTCTTT.

The rearrangement links TRBV4-1 to TRBJ2-2; the D is unclear. The CDR3 covers 14 residues. Deletions cut 0 bases from V and 7 bases from J, with 9 bases between. Germline V gene sequence: CDR1 MGHRA, CDR2 YSYEKL. CDR3 residues: CASSQDASVGELFF. The CDR3 coding sequence is TGCGCCAGCAGCCAAGATGCGTCTGTCGGGGAGCTGTTTTTT.

The gene calls are TRBV7-2 and TRBJ2-7, with 8 bases that match TRBD1. This CDR3 has 15 residues. Germline V CDR1 and CDR2: SGHTA, FQGNSA. Trimming removed 3 bases from V and 3 bases from J; junction bases left unmatched: 7. CDR3 DNA sequence: TGTGCCAGCAGCTTTGGGCAGGGGGCGTTCTACGAGCAGTACTTC. This encodes CASSFGQGAFYEQYF.

The chain links TRBV7-9 to TRBJ2-2; tentative D call: TRBD2 (5 bases). The CDR3 is 17 residues long. Trimming cost V 7 bases and J 0 bases, with 18 bases left between them. Per the germline V gene, CDR1 is SEHNR and CDR2 is FQNEAQ (reference sequence). In DNA, the CDR3 is TGTGCCAGCACCAATAGCCCCCGGGGATCGAACACCGGGGAGCTGTTTTTT. Translation: CASTNSPRGSNTGELFF. The entire variable domain, with the rest obtained from reference TRBV7-9 and TRBJ2-2, is as follows: DTGVSQNPRHKITKRGQNVTFRCDPISEHNRLYWYRQTLGQGPEFLTYFQNEAQLEKSRLLSDRFSAERPKGSFSTLEIQRTEQGDSAMYLCASTNSPRGSNTGELFFGEGSRLTVL.

This clone was observed a handful of times. The V gene is TRBV28, the J gene TRBJ2-5; 8 positions agree with TRBD1. Germline V gene data show CDR1 as MDHEN and CDR2 as SYDVKM. V lost 5 bases, J lost 5 bases, and 10 bases stayed unmatched. The CDR3 covers 15 residues. CDR3: CASSPTGEKQETQYF. In DNA, the CDR3 is TGTGCCAGCAGTCCGACAGGGGAGAAGCAGGAGACCCAGTACTTC.

This rearrangement joins TRBV6-5 to TRBJ1-1, with 10 bases aligning to TRBD1. CDR3 size: 14 residues. The ends lost 2 bases at V and 4 bases at J; junction bases unmatched: 1. Germline loops: CDR1 MNHEY, CDR2 SVGAGI. The CDR3 region is CASSYGTGVTEAFF. The DNA of the CDR3 is TGTGCCAGCAGTTACGGGACAGGGGTCACTGAAGCTTTCTTT.

The V gene is TRBV7-8, the J gene TRBJ1-5; possibly TRBD1 for D (6 bases). Germline CDR1 reads SGHVS; CDR2 reads FQNEAQ. V gave up 2 bases and J gave up 6 bases, with 14 bases separating them. The CDR3 extends over 15 amino acids. The CDR3 DNA reads TGTGCCAGCAGCTTAACTTACAGGGAAGGTCAGCCCCAGCATTTT. The encoded protein is CASSLTYREGQPQHF.

The CDR3 spells CASSQEPPSSGHYNEQFF. As DNA, the CDR3 is TGCGCCAGCAGCCAAGAACCTCCGAGTAGCGGGCACTACAATGAGCAGTTCTTC. V gene TRBV4-3 combines with J gene TRBJ2-1; the match to TRBD2 covers 7 bases. The CDR3 has 18 residues. Germline-derived CDR1 and CDR2 are LGHNA and YSLEER. With 0 bases clipped from V and 3 bases from J, the junction kept 11 bases outside the gene matches.

The rearrangement joins TRBV9 to TRBJ2-6; perhaps TRBD1 as D (5 bases). CDR1 is SGDLS and CDR2 is YYNGEE in the germline V gene. The CDR3 runs 21 residues. V was trimmed by 0 bases and J by 1 base, leaving 23 bases between them. Written as DNA, the CDR3 is TGTGCCAGCAGCGTAGCTTCGGTTAGAGACACGGACATTTCTGGGGCCAACGTCCTGACTTTC. This encodes CASSVASVRDTDISGANVLTF.

On this clone itself: Other DNA sequences in the same sample also yield this CDR3. This chain uses TRBV5-1 with TRBJ2-1; 9 bases match TRBD2. CDR3 length equals 14 residues. From germline, CDR1 is SGHRS and CDR2 YFSETQ. The J segment lost 8 bases and the V segment lost 0 bases, leaving 3 bases of the junction unmatched. The CDR3 spells CASSLVLAGDEQFF. CDR3 in DNA: TGCGCCAGCAGCTTGGTTTTAGCGGGAGATGAGCAGTTCTTC.

The V call is TRBV5-1, the J call TRBJ1-3; possible D gene TRBD1, 5 bases. The CDR3 contains 15 residues. Germline V gene lookup returns CDR1 SGHRS and CDR2 YFSETQ. V was trimmed by 0 bases and J by 7 bases, leaving 14 bases between them. The CDR3 DNA reads TGCGCCAGCAGCTTGGAAGGGGAGGTTAGGAACACCATATATTTT. This sequence encodes CASSLEGEVRNTIYF.

CDR3 amino acids: CASSQGAGGETQYF. The DNA of the CDR3 is TGTGCCAGCAGCCAAGGGGCAGGGGGGGAGACCCAGTACTTC. The chain has TRBV3-1 (or the pseudogene TRBV3-2) and TRBJ2-5; D might be TRBD1 (7 bases). V lost 1 base and J 5 bases, leaving 11 bases between the germline ends. CDR3 length: 14 residues. From germline, CDR1 is LGHDT and CDR2 YNNKEL (reference sequence).

This chain uses TRBV7-2 with TRBJ2-5; the D gene is possibly TRBD2 (6 bases). Germline values: CDR1 SGHTA, CDR2 FQGNSA. V dropped 10 bases and J dropped 1 base, with 16 bases sitting between them. The CDR3 spans 14 residues. The CDR3 spells CAIHYSGVQETQYF. For the CDR3, the DNA is TGTGCCATACATTATAGCGGAGTCCAAGAGACCCAGTACTTC.